This TCR beta chain was sequenced during a study of T cell repertoires in cytomegalovirus infection (dated by TCRdb to the late 2010s). Looking at the study overall: Recently identified HLA-C-restricted CMV epitopes, whose presentation resists viral immunomodulation, were targeted by peptide stimulations together with well-studied HLA-B-restricted epitopes. Because public TCR beta signatures pointed to carriage of CMV infection together with the matching HLA type, the HLA type of each donor mattered for the analysis.

Unmatched junction bases come to 6, with V trimmed by 6 bases and J by 2 bases. The CDR3 has 14 amino acids, counting the end cysteine and phenylalanine. Only the CDR3 DNA is retained, 42 bases long and in frame from the first base. CDR1 and CDR2, looked up from the germline V gene, are SGHTA and FQGNSA. General study outcomes and caveats: Carriers of CMV infection plus the relevant HLA type were discriminated by the cumulative frequency of public TCR beta family members in the study cohort and in an independent approximately 350-donor cohort. The ex vivo response was dominated by HLA-C-restricted CMV-specific TCR beta clonotypes, which also provided the single most frequent clonotype in two of eight donors.

Instrument on record: Illumina HiSeq 1500. The public reads were reprocessed in TCRdb via fastp at Q25 and MiXCR, keeping in-frame beta chains. Each CDR3 protein gets just one entry, which takes the most common genes and DNA from the rows behind it. Here the sample has under 500,000 distinct CDR3 sequences; about two fifths occur a single time. Roughly two fifths of the sample rests with the top ten. Per the publication, the treatment or condition label means: in vitro stimulation with specific CMV peptide epitopes to enrich CMV-specific T cells. In regard to this clonotype: Its binding antigen is unknown. No much larger clone is present one base from it, and per-base qualities are unavailable.

The sequencing here drew on cultured PBMCs, taken from culture after CMV antigen stimulation. The TCR sequence derives from a human donor in good health (CMV status not recorded). Some clones in this sample may be carry-over from other donors' samples. This chain joins TRBV7-2 to TRBJ2-5; 7 bases in the junction line up with TRBD2. The nucleotide sequence is given as TGTGCCAGCAGGAATGGGAGGGGTCAAGAGACCCAGTACTTC. Its amino acids are CASRNGRGQETQYF. This CDR3, with the reference TRBV7-2 and TRBJ2-5 proteins standing in past its ends, gives the full variable domain GAGVSQSPSNKVTEKGKDVELRCDPISGHTALYWYRQSLGQGLEFLIYFQGNSAPDKSGLPSDRFSAERTGGSVSTLTIQRTQQEDSAVYLCASRNGRGQETQYFGPGTRLLVL.